This T cell receptor beta chain originates from a study of radiotherapy plus CTLA-4 blockade in lung cancer. Assay used: immunoSEQ multiplex PCR; TCRdb lists only in-frame clones, some missing. The sample carries some 46,000 clones, more than 70% recorded once. This clone was detected only once. Trimming took 9 bases from V and 5 from J; bases not matched to a gene: 19. The V gene's germline CDR1 is MNHEY and CDR2 SMNVEV (reference sequence). There are 17 residues in the CDR3. This clonotype originated in a human donor with non-small cell lung cancer whose response to radiotherapy plus ipilimumab could not be evaluated. Sequencing was performed on peripheral blood, taken from a patient treated with radiotherapy plus ipilimumab. This chain uses TRBV27 with TRBJ2-5; TRBD2 matches at 9 bases. The CDR3 loop reads CASSSGGGGRALETQYF. In DNA form, the CDR3 reads TGTGCCAGTTCCTCAGGGGGGGGCGGGAGGGCCTTGGAGACCCAGTACTTC.